What follows is one T cell receptor beta chain and its context. Antigen: not known. This specimen comes from a study of T cell responses to AZD1222 COVID-19 vaccine. Germline V gives CDR1 KGHDR, CDR2 SFDVKD. The CDR3 length is 11 residues. Trimming left V 2 bases short and J 6 bases short, with 4 bases between. TCRdb's copy holds only in-frame clones and misses some; the assay was immunoSEQ multiplex PCR. The repertoire includes more than 100,000 clones, roughly 87% of them detected once, and just under 10% sits in the top ten. Whole-study results and caveats: Spike as a whole was targeted by vaccine-associated CD4 TCRs, dominant at 160-218 and 743-854. Two doses of AZD1222 preceded a rise in Spike-specific TCR breadth and depth. Clonal diversity was possibly underestimated, and the donors were mostly white British, with more females. Every sample of the repertoires postdated the peak T cell response.

This TCR came from an adult in good health. The sequencing used peripheral blood, collected on day 0 of AZD1222 vaccination. The rearrangement joins TRBV24-1 to TRBJ2-7; no definite D call. The CDR3 here is CATSDSGEQYF. In DNA form, the CDR3 reads TGTGCCACCAGTGATTCGGGCGAGCAGTACTTC.